This T cell receptor (beta chain) was documented in a study of cytomegalovirus exposure and HLA in healthy donors. General study points: Being productive about 87% or about 30% of the time was typical of most TCR beta V segments in an earlier analysis.

Germline lookup yields CDR1 SQVTM and CDR2 ANQGSEA. V was pared by 3 bases and J by 8 bases, with 10 bases between. The CDR3 has 12 amino acids. Comments on this clone: The antigen remains undetermined.

Vbeta (60) and Jbeta (13) primers were used in the PCR. The data were produced by immunoSEQ multiplex PCR, yet TCRdb's version contains in-frame clones alone and is incomplete. The table has some 170,000 clones, about 72% seen once; the top ten hold under 2.5%. Sample: PBMCs. The chain links TRBV29-1 to TRBJ1-4; D is unclear. This TCR was recovered from a human donor in good health. The CDR3 sequence: CSVEISREKLFF. The CDR3 nucleotides read TGCAGCGTTGAGATCTCCAGGGAAAAACTGTTTTTT.